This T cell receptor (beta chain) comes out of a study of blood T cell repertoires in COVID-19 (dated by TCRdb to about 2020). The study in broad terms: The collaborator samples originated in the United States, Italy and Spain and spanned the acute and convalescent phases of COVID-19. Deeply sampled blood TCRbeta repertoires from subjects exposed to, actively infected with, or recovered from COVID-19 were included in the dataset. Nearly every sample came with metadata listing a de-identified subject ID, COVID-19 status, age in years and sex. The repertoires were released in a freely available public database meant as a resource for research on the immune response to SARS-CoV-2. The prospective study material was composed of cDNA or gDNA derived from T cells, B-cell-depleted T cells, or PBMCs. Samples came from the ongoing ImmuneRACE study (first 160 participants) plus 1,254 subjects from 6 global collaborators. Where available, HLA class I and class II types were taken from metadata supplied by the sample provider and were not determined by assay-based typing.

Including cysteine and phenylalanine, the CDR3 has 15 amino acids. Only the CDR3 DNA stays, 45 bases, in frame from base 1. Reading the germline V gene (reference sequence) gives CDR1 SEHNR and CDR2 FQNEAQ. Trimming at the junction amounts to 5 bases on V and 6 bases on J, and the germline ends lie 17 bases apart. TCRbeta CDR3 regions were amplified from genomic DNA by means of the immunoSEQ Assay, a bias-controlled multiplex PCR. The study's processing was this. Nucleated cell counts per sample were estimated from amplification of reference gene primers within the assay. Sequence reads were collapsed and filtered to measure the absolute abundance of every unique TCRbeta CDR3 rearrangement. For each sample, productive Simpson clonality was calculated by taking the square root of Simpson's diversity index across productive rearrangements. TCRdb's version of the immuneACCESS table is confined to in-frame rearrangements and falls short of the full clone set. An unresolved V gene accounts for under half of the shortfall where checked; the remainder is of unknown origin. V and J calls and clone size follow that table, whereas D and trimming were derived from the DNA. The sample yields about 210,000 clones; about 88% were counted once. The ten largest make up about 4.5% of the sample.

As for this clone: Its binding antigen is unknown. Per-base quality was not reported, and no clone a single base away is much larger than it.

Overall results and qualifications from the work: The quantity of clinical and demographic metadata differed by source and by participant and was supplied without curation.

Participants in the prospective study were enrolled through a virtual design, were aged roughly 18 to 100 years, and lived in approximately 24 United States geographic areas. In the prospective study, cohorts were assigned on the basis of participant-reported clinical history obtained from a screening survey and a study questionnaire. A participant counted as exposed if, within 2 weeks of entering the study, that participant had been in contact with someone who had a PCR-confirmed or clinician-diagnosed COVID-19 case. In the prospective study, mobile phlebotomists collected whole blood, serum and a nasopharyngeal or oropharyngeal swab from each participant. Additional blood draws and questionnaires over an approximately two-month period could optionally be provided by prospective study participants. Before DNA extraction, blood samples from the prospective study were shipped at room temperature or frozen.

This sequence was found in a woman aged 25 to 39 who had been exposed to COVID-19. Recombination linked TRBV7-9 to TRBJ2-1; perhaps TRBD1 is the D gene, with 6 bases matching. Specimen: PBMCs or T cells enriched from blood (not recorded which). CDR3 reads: CASSEYRELSNEQFF. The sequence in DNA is TGTGCCAGCAGCGAGTACAGGGAACTGAGCAATGAGCAGTTCTTC.